The clone carrying this TCR beta chain was recorded only once. This entry belongs to a study of CD8 T cells in Susac syndrome. CD8+ and CD4+ T cells from blood underwent TCR beta sequencing. RNA, at about 0.45 to 1 ug, was reverse transcribed with random hexamers. Amplification of the TCR beta CDR3 was carried out by immunoSEQ multiplex PCR, which spanned a total of 54 Vbeta and 13 Jbeta segments. TCRdb independently ran MiXCR on the immunoSEQ multiplex PCR reads; one entry per CDR3 protein. The sample carries 110,000 or so distinct CDR3 sequences, around 90% recorded once. Trimming took 6 bases from V and 9 from J; bases not matched to a gene: 12. This CDR3 is built from 15 residues. Germline V lookup: CDR1 MNHEY, CDR2 SVGEGT.

This TCR was recovered from a human donor in good health. The gene calls are TRBV6-2 or TRBV6-3 and TRBJ2-1; 9 positions match TRBD1. Material for sequencing was CD4+ T cells from PBMCs. The CDR3 bases are TGTGCCAGCAGGGTCGACAGGGGGAATCCTACTGAGCAGTTCTTC. Protein product: CASRVDRGNPTEQFF.